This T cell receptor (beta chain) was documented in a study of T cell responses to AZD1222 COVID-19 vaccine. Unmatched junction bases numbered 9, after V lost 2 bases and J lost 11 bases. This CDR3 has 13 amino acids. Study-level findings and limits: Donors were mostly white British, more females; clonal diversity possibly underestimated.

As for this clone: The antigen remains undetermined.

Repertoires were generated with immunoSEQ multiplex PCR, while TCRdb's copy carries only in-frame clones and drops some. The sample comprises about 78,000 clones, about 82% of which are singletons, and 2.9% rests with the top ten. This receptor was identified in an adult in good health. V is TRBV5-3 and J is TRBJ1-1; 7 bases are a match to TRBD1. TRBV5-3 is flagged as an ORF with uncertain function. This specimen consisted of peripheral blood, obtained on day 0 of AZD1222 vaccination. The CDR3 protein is CARSLGGGKGAFF. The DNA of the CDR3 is TGTGCCAGAAGCTTAGGAGGGGGCAAGGGGGCTTTCTTT.